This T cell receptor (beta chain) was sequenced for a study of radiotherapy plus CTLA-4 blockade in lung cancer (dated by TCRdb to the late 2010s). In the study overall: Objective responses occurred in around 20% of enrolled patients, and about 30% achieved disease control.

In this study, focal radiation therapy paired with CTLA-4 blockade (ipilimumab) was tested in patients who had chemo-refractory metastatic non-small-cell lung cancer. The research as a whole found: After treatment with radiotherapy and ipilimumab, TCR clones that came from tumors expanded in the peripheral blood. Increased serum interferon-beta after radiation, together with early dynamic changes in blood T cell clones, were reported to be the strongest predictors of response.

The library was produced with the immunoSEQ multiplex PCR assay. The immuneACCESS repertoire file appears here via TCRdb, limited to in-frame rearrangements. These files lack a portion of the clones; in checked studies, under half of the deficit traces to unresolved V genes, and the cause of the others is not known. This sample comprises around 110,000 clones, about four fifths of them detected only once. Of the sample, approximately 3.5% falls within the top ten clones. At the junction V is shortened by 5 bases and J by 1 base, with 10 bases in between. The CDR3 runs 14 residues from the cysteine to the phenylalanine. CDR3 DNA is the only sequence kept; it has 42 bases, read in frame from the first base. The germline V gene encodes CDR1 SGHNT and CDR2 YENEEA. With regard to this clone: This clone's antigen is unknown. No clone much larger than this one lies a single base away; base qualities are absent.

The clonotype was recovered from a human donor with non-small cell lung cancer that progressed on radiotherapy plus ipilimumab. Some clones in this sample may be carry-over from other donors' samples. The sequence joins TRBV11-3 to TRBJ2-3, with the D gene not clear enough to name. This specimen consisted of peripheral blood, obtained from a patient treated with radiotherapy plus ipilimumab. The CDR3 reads CASSVSGRTDTQYF. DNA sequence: TGTGCCAGCAGCGTCTCGGGTCGCACAGATACGCAGTATTTT.